This note documents a single T cell receptor beta chain sequence. In the authors' methods: Reference gene primer amplification yielded estimated nucleated cell counts. Profiling relied on immunoSEQ multiplex PCR, and the TCRdb table lists in-frame clones only, not all of them. The V and J calls and clone size are taken from that table; D and trimming were inferred from the DNA. This table has about 210,000 clones, roughly 81% appearing once. The CDR3 is 14 residues long. Germline loops: CDR1 MNHEY, CDR2 SVGAGI. Deletions cut 9 bases from V and 8 bases from J, with 17 bases between. These data come from a study of blood T cell repertoires in COVID-19. Overall study: There were acute and convalescent COVID-19 samples, and they came from the United States, Italy and Spain. From T cells, B-cell-depleted T cells, or PBMCs came the material, which was cDNA or gDNA.

Sample: peripheral blood. The source is a woman between 45 and 65 years old with active or convalescent COVID-19. The chain employs TRBV6-5 and TRBJ1-6, with a tentative D call TRBD1 (6 bases). Here the CDR3 DNA reads TGTGCCAGTCGGCAGGGGTTATTGTATTCACCCCTCCACTTT. Translating gives CASRQGLLYSPLHF.